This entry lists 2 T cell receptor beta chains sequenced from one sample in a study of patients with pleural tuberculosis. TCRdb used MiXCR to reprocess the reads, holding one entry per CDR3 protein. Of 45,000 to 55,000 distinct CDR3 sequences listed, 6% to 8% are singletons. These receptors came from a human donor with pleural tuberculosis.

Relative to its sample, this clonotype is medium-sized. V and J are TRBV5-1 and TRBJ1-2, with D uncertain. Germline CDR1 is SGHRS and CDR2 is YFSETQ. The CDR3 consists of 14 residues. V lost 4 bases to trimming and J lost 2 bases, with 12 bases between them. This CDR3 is CASSPSPGNYGYTF. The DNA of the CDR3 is TGCGCCAGCAGCCCCTCGCCGGGGAACTATGGCTACACCTTC.

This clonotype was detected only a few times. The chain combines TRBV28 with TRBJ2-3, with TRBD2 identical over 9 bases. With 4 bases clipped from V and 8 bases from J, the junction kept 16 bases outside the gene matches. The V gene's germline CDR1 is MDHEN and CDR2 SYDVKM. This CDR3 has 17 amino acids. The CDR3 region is CASSSLLAGHSRGTQYF. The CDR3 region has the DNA TGTGCCAGCAGTTCGTTACTAGCGGGCCACTCGCGAGGTACGCAGTATTTT.